Listed here are 17 T cell receptor beta chains from one sample, sequenced in a study of T cell responses to AZD1222 COVID-19 vaccine. Some clones are missing from TCRdb's copy, which holds only in-frame ones; the method was immunoSEQ multiplex PCR. Found here are about 220,000 clones, 90% to 95% of them singletons; the top ten hold roughly 1%. This specimen consisted of peripheral blood, obtained on day 0 of MenACWY control vaccination. These TCRs come from an adult in good health.

This rearrangement joins TRBV5-5 to TRBJ1-5; D unclear. The length of the CDR3 is 14 residues. Germline lookup yields CDR1 SGHKS and CDR2 YYEKEE (reference sequence). Trimming stripped 1 base from V and 1 base from J, with 6 bases between. CDR3 region: CASSLYVSNQPQHF. The CDR3 DNA is TGTGCCAGCAGCTTGTACGTGAGCAATCAGCCCCAGCATTTT.

This sequence joins TRBV30 and TRBJ2-3; 11 nucleotides line up with TRBD2. Losses at the gene ends were 0 bases for V and 3 bases for J; bases not matched to a gene: 2. Germline V gene sequence: CDR1 GTSNPN, CDR2 SVGIG (reference sequence). The CDR3 spans 15 residues. The chain's CDR3 is CAWSVLAGVTDTQYF. CDR3 bases: TGTGCCTGGAGTGTACTAGCGGGAGTTACAGATACGCAGTATTTT.

The CDR3 region has the DNA TGTGCCAGCAGCCAAGACAGTTACTATGGCTACACCTTC. Amino acids: CASSQDSYYGYTF. This chain uses TRBV14 with TRBJ1-2; D gene unclear. The germline CDR1 and CDR2 sequences are SGHDN and FVKESK. Trimming stripped 0 bases from V and 3 bases from J, with 5 bases between. CDR3 length equals 13 residues.

V usage is TRBV6-5 and J usage is TRBJ1-1; D is possibly TRBD1 (6 bases). The CDR3 totals 13 residues. Germline V gives CDR1 MNHEY, CDR2 SVGAGI. Trimming stripped 7 bases from V and 4 bases from J, with 13 bases between. This CDR3 is CASTPGASTEAFF. The CDR3 nucleotides read TGTGCCAGCACCCCGGGGGCCAGCACTGAAGCTTTCTTT.

This clone was seen just once. CDR3 loop: CASSYILREQFF. The CDR3 nucleotides are TGTGCCAGCAGTTACATCCTACGGGAGCAGTTCTTC. The J gene is TRBJ2-1, the V gene TRBV6-6, with D uncertain. The CDR3 length is 12 residues. V was clipped by 2 bases and J by 10 bases, with 9 bases between them. Germline loops: CDR1 MNHNY, CDR2 SVGAGI (reference sequence).

The V call is TRBV9, the J call TRBJ2-2, with TRBD2 matching 12 bases. There are 17 residues in the CDR3. Germline loops: CDR1 SGDLS, CDR2 YYNGEE. Unmatched junction bases numbered 7, after V lost 6 bases and J lost 1 base. The CDR3 DNA reads as TGTGCCAGCACCCCCCAGACTAGCGGGGGGAACACCGGGGAGCTGTTTTTT. This translates into CASTPQTSGGNTGELFF.

The CDR3 is CASSLLGISYNSPLHF. The CDR3 DNA reads TGTGCCAGCAGCTTGCTGGGAATCTCCTATAATTCACCCCTCCACTTT. This sequence joins TRBV5-6 and TRBJ1-6; D unclear. V lost 1 base to trimming and J lost 0 bases, with 8 bases between them. The V gene's germline CDR1 is SGHDT and CDR2 YYEEEE. This CDR3 is built from 16 residues. Together with reference TRBV5-6 and TRBJ1-6, the CDR3 gives the full variable domain: DAGVTQSPTHLIKTRGQQVTLRCSPKSGHDTVSWYQQALGQGPQFIFQYYEEEERQRGNFPDRFSGHQFPNYSSELNVNALLLGDSALYLCASSLLGISYNSPLHFGNGTRLTVT.

In its sample, this clone was seen a few times. The CDR3 sequence is CASRYRGQDNSPLHF. As DNA, the CDR3 is TGTGCCAGCCGGTATCGGGGACAGGATAATTCACCCCTCCACTTT. The gene calls are TRBV3-1 (or the pseudogene TRBV3-2) and TRBJ1-6; TRBD1 matches 8 bases. This CDR3 region has 15 residues. Trimming took 8 bases from V and 5 from J; bases not matched to a gene: 8. Germline V gene data show CDR1 as LGHDT and CDR2 as YNNKEL (reference sequence).

The chain carries TRBV11-2 and TRBJ1-3; TRBD1 is a possible D gene (6 bases). V dropped 5 bases and J dropped 0 bases, with 11 bases sitting between them. There are 15 residues in the CDR3. Germline V gene data show CDR1 as SGHAT and CDR2 as FQNNGV. The chain's CDR3 is CASSRTGYSGNTIYF. The CDR3 nucleotides are TGTGCCAGCAGCCGTACAGGGTACTCTGGAAACACCATATATTTT. Drawing the rest from reference TRBV11-2 and TRBJ1-3, the complete variable domain is EAGVAQSPRYKIIEKRQSVAFWCNPISGHATLYWYQQILGQGPKLLIQFQNNGVVDDSQLPKDRFSAERLKGVDSTLKIQPAKLEDSAVYLCASSRTGYSGNTIYFGEGSWLTVV.

The chain is built from TRBV6-2 or TRBV6-3 and TRBJ2-1, with no clear D. The CDR3 is 15 residues long. Germline V gives CDR1 MNHEY, CDR2 SVGEGT. V lost 6 bases to trimming and J lost 0 bases, with 12 bases between them. The CDR3 spells CASSRLGNSYNEQFF. CDR3 DNA: TGTGCCAGCAGCAGGTTGGGAAACTCCTACAATGAGCAGTTCTTC.

This chain joins TRBV30 and TRBJ1-3; D is undetermined. V was clipped by 0 bases and J by 4 bases, with 4 bases between them. This CDR3 comprises 12 residues. The germline V gene encodes CDR1 GTSNPN and CDR2 SVGIG (reference sequence). The DNA of the CDR3 is TGTGCCTGGAGTGTACAAGGAAACACCATATATTTT. This sequence encodes CAWSVQGNTIYF.

The chain uses TRBV7-9 and TRBJ1-6; D is ambiguous. Trimming took off 1 base at V and 0 bases at J, with 16 bases between the two ends. The CDR3 consists of 19 residues. The V gene's germline CDR1 is SEHNR and CDR2 FQNEAQ (reference sequence). The CDR3 loop is CASSLGSRTGSSYNSPLHF. Written as DNA, the CDR3 is TGTGCCAGCAGCTTAGGTAGCAGGACGGGGAGCTCCTATAATTCACCCCTCCACTTT.

The V gene is TRBV5-8, the J gene TRBJ1-3; D call uncertain. Per the germline V gene, CDR1 is SGHTS and CDR2 is YDEGEE. Trimming removed 2 bases at V and 0 bases at J, with 6 bases between. The CDR3 covers 14 residues. The CDR3 bases are TGTGCCAGCAGCTTAACTTACTCTGGAAACACCATATATTTT. Protein sequence: CASSLTYSGNTIYF.

The chain links TRBV6-5 to TRBJ1-1, with 8 bases that match TRBD1. The CDR3 is made up of 14 amino acids. Trimming took 6 bases from V and 4 from J; bases not matched to a gene: 7. Germline-derived CDR1 and CDR2 are MNHEY and SVGAGI. The CDR3 protein is CASRTTGGSTEAFF. The CDR3, as DNA: TGTGCCAGCAGGACCACAGGGGGTAGCACTGAAGCTTTCTTT.

This chain joins TRBV30 and TRBJ1-5, with 7 nucleotides matching TRBD1. Unmatched junction bases numbered 4, after V lost 0 bases and J lost 5 bases. Germline V lookup: CDR1 GTSNPN, CDR2 SVGIG (reference sequence). The CDR3 has 14 amino acids. Here the CDR3 DNA reads TGTGCCTGGAGTGTAGGAGGGGGCCATCAGCCCCAGCATTTT. Protein: CAWSVGGGHQPQHF.

The chain joins TRBV30 to TRBJ1-5, with unresolved D. V dropped 2 bases and J dropped 9 bases, with 14 bases sitting between them. Germline loops: CDR1 GTSNPN, CDR2 SVGIG (reference sequence). The CDR3 runs to 13 residues. CDR3: CAWSRHGFRPQHF. For the CDR3, the DNA is TGTGCCTGGAGTCGGCATGGGTTCCGGCCCCAGCATTTT.

The chain joins TRBV13 to TRBJ1-6; 7 positions match TRBD1. Germline loops: CDR1 PRHDT, CDR2 FYEKMQ (reference sequence). This CDR3 region has 17 residues. Germline trimming cut 5 bases from V and 1 base from J; bases unmatched to any gene: 8. The CDR3 protein is CASSPRQGGSYNSPLHF. The CDR3 region has the DNA TGTGCCAGCAGCCCCCGACAGGGAGGTTCCTATAATTCACCCCTCCACTTT.